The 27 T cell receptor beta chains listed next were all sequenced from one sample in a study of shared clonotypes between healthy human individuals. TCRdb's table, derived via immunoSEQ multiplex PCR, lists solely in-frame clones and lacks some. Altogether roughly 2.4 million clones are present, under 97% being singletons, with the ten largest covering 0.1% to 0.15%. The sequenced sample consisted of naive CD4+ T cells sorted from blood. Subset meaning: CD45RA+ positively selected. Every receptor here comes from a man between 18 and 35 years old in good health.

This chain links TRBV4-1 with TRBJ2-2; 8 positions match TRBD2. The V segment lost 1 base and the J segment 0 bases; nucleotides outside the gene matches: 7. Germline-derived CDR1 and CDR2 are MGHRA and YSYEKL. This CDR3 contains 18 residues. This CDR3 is CASSQGSGTRSNTGELFF. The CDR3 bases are TGCGCCAGCAGCCAAGGTTCCGGGACTAGGTCGAACACCGGGGAGCTGTTTTTT.

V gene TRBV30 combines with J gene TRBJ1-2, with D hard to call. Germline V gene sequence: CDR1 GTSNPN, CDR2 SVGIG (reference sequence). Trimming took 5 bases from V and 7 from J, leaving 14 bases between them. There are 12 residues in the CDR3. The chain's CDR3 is CAWGRAVGGYTF. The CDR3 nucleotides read TGTGCCTGGGGGAGAGCGGTAGGTGGCTACACCTTC.

As DNA, the CDR3 is TGTGCCAGCAGCGACCTAACCGGGGAGCTGTTTTTT. Residues: CASSDLTGELFF. The V gene is TRBV5-4, the J gene TRBJ2-2; no firm D call. V was shortened by 4 bases and J by 5 bases, with 6 bases between the two germline ends. Germline V gene data show CDR1 as SGHNT and CDR2 as YYREEE (reference sequence). This CDR3 region has 12 residues.

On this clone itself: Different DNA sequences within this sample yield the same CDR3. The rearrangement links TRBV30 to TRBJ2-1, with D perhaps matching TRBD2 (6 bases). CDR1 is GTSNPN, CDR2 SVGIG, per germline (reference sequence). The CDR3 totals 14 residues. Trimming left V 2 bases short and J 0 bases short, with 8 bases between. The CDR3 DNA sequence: TGTGCCTGGAGTCTGGGGGGCTCCTACAATGAGCAGTTCTTC. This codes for CAWSLGGSYNEQFF.

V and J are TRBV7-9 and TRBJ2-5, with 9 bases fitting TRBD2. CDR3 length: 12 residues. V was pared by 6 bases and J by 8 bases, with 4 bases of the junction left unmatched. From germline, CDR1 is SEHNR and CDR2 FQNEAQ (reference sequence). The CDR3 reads CASSNSGGTQYF. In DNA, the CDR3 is TGTGCCAGCAGTAATAGCGGGGGAACCCAGTACTTC.

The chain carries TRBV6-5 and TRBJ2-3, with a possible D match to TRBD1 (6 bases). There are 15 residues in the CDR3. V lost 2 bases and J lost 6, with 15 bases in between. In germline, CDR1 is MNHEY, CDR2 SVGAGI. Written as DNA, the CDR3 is TGTGCCAGCAGTTACGGGTCAGGGGTCACCGATACGCAGTATTTT. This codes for CASSYGSGVTDTQYF.

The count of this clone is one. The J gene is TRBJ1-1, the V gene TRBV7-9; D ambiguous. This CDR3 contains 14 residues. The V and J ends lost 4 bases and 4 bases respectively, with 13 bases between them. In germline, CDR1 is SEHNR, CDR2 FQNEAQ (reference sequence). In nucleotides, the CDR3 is TGTGCCAGCAGCTCGAACCACCGAGGCACTGAAGCTTTCTTT. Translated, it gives CASSSNHRGTEAFF.

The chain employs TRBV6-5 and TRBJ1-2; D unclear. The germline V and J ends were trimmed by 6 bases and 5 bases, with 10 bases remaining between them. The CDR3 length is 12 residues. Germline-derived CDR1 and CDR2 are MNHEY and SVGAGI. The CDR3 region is CASRDSRYGYTF. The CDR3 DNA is TGTGCCAGCAGGGATTCTCGGTATGGCTACACCTTC.

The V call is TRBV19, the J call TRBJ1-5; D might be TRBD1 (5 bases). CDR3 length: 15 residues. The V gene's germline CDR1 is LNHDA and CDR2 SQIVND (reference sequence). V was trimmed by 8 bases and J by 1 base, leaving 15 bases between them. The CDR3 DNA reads TGTGCCAGTTGTACCGGGGCCATGAGCAATCAGCCCCAGCATTTT. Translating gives CASCTGAMSNQPQHF.

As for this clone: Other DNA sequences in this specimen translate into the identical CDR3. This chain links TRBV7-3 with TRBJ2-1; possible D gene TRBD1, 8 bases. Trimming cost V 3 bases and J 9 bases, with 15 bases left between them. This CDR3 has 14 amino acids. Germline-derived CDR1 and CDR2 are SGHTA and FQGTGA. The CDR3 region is CASSLTGEGTEQFF. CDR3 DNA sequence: TGTGCCAGCAGCTTGACAGGGGAGGGCACTGAGCAGTTCTTC.

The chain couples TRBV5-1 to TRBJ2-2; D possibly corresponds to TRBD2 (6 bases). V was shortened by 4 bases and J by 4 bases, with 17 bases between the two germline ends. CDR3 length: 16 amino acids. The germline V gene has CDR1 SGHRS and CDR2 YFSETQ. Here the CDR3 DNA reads TGCGCCAGCAGCCCTGTCCGTTCGGGGGTCACCGGGGAGCTGTTTTTT. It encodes CASSPVRSGVTGELFF.

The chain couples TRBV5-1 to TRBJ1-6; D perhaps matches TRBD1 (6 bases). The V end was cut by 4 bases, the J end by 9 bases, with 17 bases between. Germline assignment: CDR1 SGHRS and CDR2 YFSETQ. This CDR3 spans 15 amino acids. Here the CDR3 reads CASSPVSQGSSPLHF. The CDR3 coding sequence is TGCGCCAGCAGCCCCGTTTCACAGGGAAGTTCACCCCTCCACTTT.

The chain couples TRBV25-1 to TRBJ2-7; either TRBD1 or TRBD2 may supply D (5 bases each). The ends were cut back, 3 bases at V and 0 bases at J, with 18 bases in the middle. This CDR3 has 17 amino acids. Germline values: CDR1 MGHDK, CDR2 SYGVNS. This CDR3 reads CASSESSGPRSSYEQYF. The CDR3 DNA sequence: TGTGCCAGCAGTGAGAGTTCGGGACCCAGGAGCTCCTACGAGCAGTACTTC.

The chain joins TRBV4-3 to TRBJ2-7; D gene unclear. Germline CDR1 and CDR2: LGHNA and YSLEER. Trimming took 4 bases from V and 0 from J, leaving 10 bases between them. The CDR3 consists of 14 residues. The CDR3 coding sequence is TGCGCCAGCAGCCCTTCAGGCTACTCCTACGAGCAGTACTTC. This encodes CASSPSGYSYEQYF.

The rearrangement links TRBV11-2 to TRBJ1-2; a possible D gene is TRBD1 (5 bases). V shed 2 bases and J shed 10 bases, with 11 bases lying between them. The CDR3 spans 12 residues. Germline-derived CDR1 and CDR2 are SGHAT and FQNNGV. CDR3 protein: CASSLSNRNYTF. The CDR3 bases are TGTGCCAGCAGCTTATCAAACAGGAACTACACCTTC.

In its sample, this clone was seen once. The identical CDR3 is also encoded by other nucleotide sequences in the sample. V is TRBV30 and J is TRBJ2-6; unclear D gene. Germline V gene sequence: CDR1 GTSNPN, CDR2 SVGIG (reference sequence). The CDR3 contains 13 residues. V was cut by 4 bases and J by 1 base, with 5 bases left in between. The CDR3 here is CAWTLSGANVLTF. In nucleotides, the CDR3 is TGTGCCTGGACACTATCTGGGGCCAACGTCCTGACTTTC.

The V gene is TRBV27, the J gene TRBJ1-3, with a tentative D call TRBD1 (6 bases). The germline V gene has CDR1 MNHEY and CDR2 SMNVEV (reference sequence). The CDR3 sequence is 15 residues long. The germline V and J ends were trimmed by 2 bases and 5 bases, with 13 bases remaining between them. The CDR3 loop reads CASSLQRGGRNTIYF. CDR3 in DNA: TGTGCCAGCAGTTTACAGAGAGGGGGTAGAAACACCATATATTTT.

CDR3 DNA: TGTGCCAGCAGCGTCCGGGGCACAGATACGCAGTATTTT. It codes for CASSVRGTDTQYF. This chain connects TRBV7-9 to TRBJ2-3; D call uncertain. Germline lookup yields CDR1 SEHNR and CDR2 FQNEAQ (reference sequence). V was cut by 5 bases and J by 1 base, with 7 bases left in between. The CDR3 is made up of 13 amino acids. Complete variable domain (other parts from reference TRBV7-9 and TRBJ2-3): DTGVSQNPRHKITKRGQNVTFRCDPISEHNRLYWYRQTLGQGPEFLTYFQNEAQLEKSRLLSDRFSAERPKGSFSTLEIQRTEQGDSAMYLCASSVRGTDTQYFGPGTRLTVL.

For the CDR3, the DNA is TGTGCCAGCAGCTTGGCCCCAAGGAGCACCGGGGAGCTGTTTTTT. Translating gives CASSLAPRSTGELFF. V gene TRBV7-2 combines with J gene TRBJ2-2, with D uncertain. Trimming removed 3 bases at V and 4 bases at J, with 12 bases between. The CDR3 contains 15 residues. Germline V lookup: CDR1 SGHTA, CDR2 FQGNSA.

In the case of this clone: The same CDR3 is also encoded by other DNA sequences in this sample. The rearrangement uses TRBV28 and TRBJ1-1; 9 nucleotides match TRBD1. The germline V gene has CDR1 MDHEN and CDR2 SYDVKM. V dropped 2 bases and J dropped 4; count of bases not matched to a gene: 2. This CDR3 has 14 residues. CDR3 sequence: CASSLGDRVTEAFF. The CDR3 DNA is TGTGCCAGCAGTTTAGGGGACAGGGTCACTGAAGCTTTCTTT.

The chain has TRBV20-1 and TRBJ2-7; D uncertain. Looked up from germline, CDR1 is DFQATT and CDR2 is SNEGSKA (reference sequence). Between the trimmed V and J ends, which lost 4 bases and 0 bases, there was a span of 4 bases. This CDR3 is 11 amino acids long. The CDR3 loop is CSAMGSYEQYF. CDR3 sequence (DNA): TGCAGTGCTATGGGCTCCTACGAGCAGTACTTC.

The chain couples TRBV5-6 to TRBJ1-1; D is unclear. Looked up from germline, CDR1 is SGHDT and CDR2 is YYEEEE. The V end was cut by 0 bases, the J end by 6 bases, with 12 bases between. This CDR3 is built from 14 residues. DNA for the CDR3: TGTGCCAGCAGCTTGGCGGGGATTTTTGCTGAAGCTTTCTTT. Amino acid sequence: CASSLAGIFAEAFF.

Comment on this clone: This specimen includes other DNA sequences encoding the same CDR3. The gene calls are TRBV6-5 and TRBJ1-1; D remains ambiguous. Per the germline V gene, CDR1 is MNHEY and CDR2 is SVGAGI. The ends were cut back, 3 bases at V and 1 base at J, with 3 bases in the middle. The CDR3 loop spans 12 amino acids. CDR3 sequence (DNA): TGTGCCAGCAGTTATAGGAACACTGAAGCTTTCTTT. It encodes CASSYRNTEAFF.

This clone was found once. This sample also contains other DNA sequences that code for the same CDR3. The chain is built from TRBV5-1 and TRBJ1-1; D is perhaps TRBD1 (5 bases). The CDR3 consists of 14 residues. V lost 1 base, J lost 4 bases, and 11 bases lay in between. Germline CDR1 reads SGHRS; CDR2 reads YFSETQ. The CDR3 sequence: CASSLNQGGTEAFF. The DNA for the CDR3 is TGCGCCAGCAGCTTGAACCAGGGAGGCACTGAAGCTTTCTTT.

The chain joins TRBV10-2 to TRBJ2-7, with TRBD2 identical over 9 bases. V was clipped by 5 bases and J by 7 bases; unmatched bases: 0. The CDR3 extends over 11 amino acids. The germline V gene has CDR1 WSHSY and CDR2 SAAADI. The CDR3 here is CASSLAGEQYF. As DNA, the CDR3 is TGCGCCAGCAGTCTAGCGGGAGAGCAGTACTTC.

The CDR3 reads CASSPRGWLETQYF. The CDR3 DNA reads TGTGCCAGCAGCCCGCGGGGCTGGTTGGAGACCCAGTACTTC. The chain carries TRBV7-2 and TRBJ2-5; tentatively, D is TRBD2 (6 bases). Germline loops: CDR1 SGHTA, CDR2 FQGNSA. Trimming took off 5 bases at V and 5 bases at J, with 15 bases between the two ends. The CDR3 is 14 amino acids.

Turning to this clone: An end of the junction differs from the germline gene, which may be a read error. CDR3 in DNA: TGTGCCAGCAGTTCGGACAGGGCTGTCTCTCGAAACACCATATATTTT. It encodes CASSSDRAVSRNTIYF. The chain joins TRBV6-5 to TRBJ1-3; TRBD1 matches at 8 bases. CDR1 MNHEY and CDR2 SVGAGI come from the germline V gene. There are 16 residues in the CDR3.